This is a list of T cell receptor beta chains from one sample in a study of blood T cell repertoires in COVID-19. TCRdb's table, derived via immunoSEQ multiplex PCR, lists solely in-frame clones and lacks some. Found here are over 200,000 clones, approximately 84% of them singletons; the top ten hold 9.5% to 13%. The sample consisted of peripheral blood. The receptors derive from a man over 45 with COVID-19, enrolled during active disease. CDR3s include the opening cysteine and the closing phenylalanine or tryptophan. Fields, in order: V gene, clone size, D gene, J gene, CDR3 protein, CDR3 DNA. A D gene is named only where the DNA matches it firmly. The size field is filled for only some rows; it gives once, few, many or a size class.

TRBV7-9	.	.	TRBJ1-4	CASSLGGGITPNEKLFF	TGTGCCAGCAGCTTAGGTGGGGGGATTACCCCGAATGAAAAACTGTTTTTT
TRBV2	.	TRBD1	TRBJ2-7	CASSRWTGNYEQYF	TGTGCCAGCAGCCGATGGACAGGGAACTACGAGCAGTACTTC
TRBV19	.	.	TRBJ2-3	CASSPKDRSTDTQYF	TGTGCCAGTAGTCCCAAGGACAGAAGCACAGATACGCAGTATTTT
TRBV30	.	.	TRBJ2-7	CAWSLSGDEQYF	TGTGCCTGGAGTCTATCCGGGGACGAGCAGTACTTC
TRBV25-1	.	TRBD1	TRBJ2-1	CASSLQGAKYNEQFF	TGTGCCAGCAGTCTACAGGGGGCGAAATACAATGAGCAGTTCTTC
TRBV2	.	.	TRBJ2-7	CASSYTAGEQYF	TGTGCCAGCAGTTACACAGCGGGCGAGCAGTACTTC
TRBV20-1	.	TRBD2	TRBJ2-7	CSASISGSYEQYF	TGCAGTGCTAGTATTAGCGGGAGCTACGAGCAGTACTTC
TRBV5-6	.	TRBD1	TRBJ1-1	CASSLLSLRDRNTEAFF	TGTGCCAGCAGCCTTTTGTCGCTTCGGGACAGGAACACTGAAGCTTTCTTT
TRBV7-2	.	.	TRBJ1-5	CASSLGSGGYQPQHF	TGTGCCAGCAGCTTAGGGTCCGGCGGGTATCAGCCCCAGCATTTT
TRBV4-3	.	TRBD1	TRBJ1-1	CASSHRGQGQAEAFF	TGCGCCAGCAGCCATCGTGGACAGGGGCAGGCTGAAGCTTTCTTT
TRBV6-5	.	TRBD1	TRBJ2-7	CASRAGTALYEQYF	TGTGCCAGCAGAGCCGGGACAGCCCTCTACGAGCAGTACTTC
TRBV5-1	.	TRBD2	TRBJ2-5	CASSSGLAGGPGETQYF	TGCGCCAGCAGCAGCGGACTAGCGGGAGGGCCGGGAGAGACCCAGTACTTC
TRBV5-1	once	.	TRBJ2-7	CASSSDGYEQYF	TGCGCCAGCAGCTCTGACGGGTACGAGCAGTACTTC
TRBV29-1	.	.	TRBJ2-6	CSVDLGAGANVLTF	TGCAGCGTAGACCTCGGGGCTGGGGCCAACGTCCTGACTTTC
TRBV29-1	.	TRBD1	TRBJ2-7	CSAVRTGASYEQYF	TGCAGCGCAGTCCGGACAGGGGCCTCCTACGAGCAGTACTTC
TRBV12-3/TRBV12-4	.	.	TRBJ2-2	CASSAVNTGELFF	TGTGCCAGCAGTGCGGTCAACACCGGGGAGCTGTTTTTT
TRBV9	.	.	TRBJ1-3	CASSEPRGTPNSGNTIYF	TGTGCCAGCAGCGAACCCAGAGGGACTCCCAACTCTGGAAACACCATATATTTT
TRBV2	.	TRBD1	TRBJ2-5	CASSSTGEETQYF	TGTGCCAGCAGTTCGACAGGGGAAGAGACCCAGTACTTC
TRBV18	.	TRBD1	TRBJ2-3	CASSETGGGGTDTQYF	TGTGCCAGCTCAGAAACAGGGGGCGGTGGCACAGATACGCAGTATTTT
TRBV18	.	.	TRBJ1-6	CASSPRPEVGYNSPLHF	TGTGCCAGCTCACCCCGACCGGAGGTGGGATATAATTCACCCCTCCACTTT
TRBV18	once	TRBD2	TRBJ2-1	CATTPGLQNNEQFF	TGTGCCACCACCCCGGGACTACAAAACAATGAGCAGTTCTTC
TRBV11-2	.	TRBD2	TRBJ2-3	CASSLLAGANTDTQYF	TGTGCCAGCAGCTTACTAGCGGGGGCGAACACAGATACGCAGTATTTT
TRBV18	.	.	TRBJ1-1	CASSPPGGVDLGAFF	TGTGCCAGCTCACCACCGGGGGGAGTTGATCTGGGGGCTTTCTTT
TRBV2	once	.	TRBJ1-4	CASPLRPYGAANEKLFF	TGTGCCAGCCCTCTCCGACCCTATGGGGCAGCTAATGAAAAACTGTTTTTT
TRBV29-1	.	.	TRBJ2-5	CSARRRVSETQYF	TGCAGCGCTCGGCGCAGGGTGTCAGAGACCCAGTACTTC
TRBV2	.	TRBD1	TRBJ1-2	CASKGQGDYGYTF	TGTGCCAGCAAAGGACAGGGGGACTATGGCTACACCTTC
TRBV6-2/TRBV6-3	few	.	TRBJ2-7	CASSYGPGLLAYEQYF	TGTGCCAGCAGTTATGGCCCGGGACTTCTGGCCTACGAGCAGTACTTC
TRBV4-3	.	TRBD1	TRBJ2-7	CASSQDFGTGLTYEQYF	TGCGCCAGCAGCCAAGATTTTGGGACAGGGTTGACCTACGAGCAGTACTTC
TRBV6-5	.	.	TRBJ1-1	CASSWAGLNTEAFF	TGTGCCAGCAGCTGGGCGGGCCTCAACACTGAAGCTTTCTTT
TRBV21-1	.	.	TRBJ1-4	CASSGENFNEKLFF	TGTGCCAGCAGCGGGGAGAACTTTAATGAAAAACTGTTTTTT
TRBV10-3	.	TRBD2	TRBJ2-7	CAISEGLAGVLEQYF	TGTGCCATCAGTGAAGGGCTAGCGGGAGTTTTAGAGCAGTACTTC
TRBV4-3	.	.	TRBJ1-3	CASSQDLIGANSGNTIYF	TGCGCCAGCAGCCAGGACCTAATAGGGGCCAACTCTGGAAACACCATATATTTT
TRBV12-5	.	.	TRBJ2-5	CASGGDSKETQYF	TGTGCTAGTGGGGGTGACAGTAAAGAGACCCAGTACTTC
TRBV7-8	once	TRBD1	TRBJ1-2	CASSPTYREQQSCNIVGTGNGYTF	TGTGCCAGCAGCCCAACTTACCGGGAGCAACAAAGCTGTAACATTGTGGGGACAGGGAACGGCTACACCTTC
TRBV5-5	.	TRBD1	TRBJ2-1	CASSHTKTGGRDEQFF	TGTGCCAGCAGCCACACCAAGACAGGGGGCAGGGATGAGCAGTTCTTC
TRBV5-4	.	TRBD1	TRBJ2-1	CASSFGTGRYNEQFF	TGTGCCAGCAGCTTCGGGACAGGGCGTTACAATGAGCAGTTCTTC
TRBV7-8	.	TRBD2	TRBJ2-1	CASSYRPGLDSYNEQFF	TGTGCCAGCAGCTATAGGCCGGGACTAGATTCCTACAATGAGCAGTTCTTC
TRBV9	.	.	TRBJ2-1	CASSVSLNEQFF	TGTGCCAGCAGCGTGTCCCTCAATGAGCAGTTCTTC
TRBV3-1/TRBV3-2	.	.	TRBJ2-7	CASSQALAVTYEQYF	TGTGCCAGCAGCCAAGCTTTAGCAGTGACCTACGAGCAGTACTTC
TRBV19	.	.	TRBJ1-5	CASMSDSARQPQHF	TGTGCCAGTATGTCGGACAGTGCAAGGCAGCCCCAGCATTTT
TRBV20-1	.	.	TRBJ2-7	CSARDLYEQYF	TGCAGTGCTAGAGACCTCTACGAGCAGTACTTC
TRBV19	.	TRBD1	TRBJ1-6	CATRGEDRAYYNSPLHF	TGTGCCACCCGGGGAGAGGACAGGGCATATTATAATTCACCCCTCCACTTT
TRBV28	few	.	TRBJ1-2	CASAIGGGGADGYTF	TGTGCCAGCGCTATAGGGGGGGGCGGTGCAGATGGCTACACCTTC
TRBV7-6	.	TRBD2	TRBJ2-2	CASSLGTSGNIGELFF	TGTGCCAGCAGCTTAGGGACTAGCGGCAATATCGGGGAGCTGTTTTTT
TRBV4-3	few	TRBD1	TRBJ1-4	CASSRGGPNNEKLFF	TGCGCCAGCAGCCGAGGGGGCCCGAATAATGAAAAACTGTTTTTT
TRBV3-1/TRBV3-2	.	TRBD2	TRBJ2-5	CASSQGLAGSQETQYF	TGTGCCAGCAGCCAAGGACTAGCGGGTAGTCAAGAGACCCAGTACTTC
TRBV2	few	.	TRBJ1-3	CASSAPGGSGNTIYF	TGTGCCAGCAGTGCTCCCGGAGGTTCTGGAAACACCATATATTTT